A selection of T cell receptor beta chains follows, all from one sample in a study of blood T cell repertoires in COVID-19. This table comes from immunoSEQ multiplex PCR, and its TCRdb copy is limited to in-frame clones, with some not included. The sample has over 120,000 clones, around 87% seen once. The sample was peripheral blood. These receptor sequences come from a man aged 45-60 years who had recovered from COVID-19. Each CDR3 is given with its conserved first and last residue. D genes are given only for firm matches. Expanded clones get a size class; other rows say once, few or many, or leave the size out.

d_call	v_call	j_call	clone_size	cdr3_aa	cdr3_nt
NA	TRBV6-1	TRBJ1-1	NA	CASSEGLRHTEAFF	TGTGCCAGCAGTGAAGGTCTCAGGCACACTGAAGCTTTCTTT
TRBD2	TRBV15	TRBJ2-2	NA	CATGRGGLNTGELFF	TGTGCCACCGGTCGGGGGGGGTTGAACACCGGGGAGCTGTTTTTT
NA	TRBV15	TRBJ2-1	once	CATSRGGDYNEQFF	TGTGCCACCAGCAGAGGAGGAGACTACAATGAGCAGTTCTTC
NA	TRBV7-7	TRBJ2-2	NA	CASSLGEKNTGELFF	TGTGCCAGCAGCTTAGGAGAGAAGAACACCGGGGAGCTGTTTTTT
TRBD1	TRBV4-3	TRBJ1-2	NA	CASSQGVGQGGGYTF	TGCGCCAGCAGCCAAGGGGTCGGACAGGGCGGTGGCTACACCTTC
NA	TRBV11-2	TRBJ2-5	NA	CASSPTGLGTQYF	TGTGCCAGCAGCCCGACAGGACTGGGGACCCAGTACTTC
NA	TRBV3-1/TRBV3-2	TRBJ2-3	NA	CASSQGTNVDTQYF	TGTGCCAGCAGCCAAGGGACAAATGTGGATACGCAGTATTTT
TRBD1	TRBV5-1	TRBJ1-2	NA	CASSLEGMTGDEGYTF	TGCGCCAGCAGCCTTGAAGGGATGACAGGGGATGAGGGCTACACCTTC
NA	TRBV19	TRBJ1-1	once	CASSIGGGRSTEAFF	TGTGCCAGTAGTATAGGCGGGGGGCGTAGTACTGAAGCTTTCTTT
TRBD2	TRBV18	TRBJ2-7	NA	CASSLDTRGGLYF	TGTGCCAGCTCACTAGACACCCGGGGGGGACTGTACTTC
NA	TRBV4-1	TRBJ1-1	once	CASRGQLNTEAFF	TGCGCCAGCAGAGGACAGCTGAACACTGAAGCTTTCTTT
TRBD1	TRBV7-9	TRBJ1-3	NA	CASNKRGQGFTTIYF	TGTGCCAGCAACAAAAGGGGGCAGGGATTTACCACCATATATTTT
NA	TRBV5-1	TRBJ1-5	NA	CASSLEGVGNQPQHF	TGCGCCAGCAGCTTGGAGGGGGTCGGCAATCAGCCCCAGCATTTT
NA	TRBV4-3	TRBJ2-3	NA	CASSQDPFRGTDTQYF	TGCGCCAGCAGCCAAGATCCCTTCCGCGGGACAGATACGCAGTATTTT
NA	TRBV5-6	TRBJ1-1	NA	CASSSFGGTEAFF	TGTGCCAGCAGCTCCTTCGGGGGCACTGAAGCTTTCTTT
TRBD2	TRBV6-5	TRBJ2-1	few	CASSWVGAGGRNEQFF	TGTGCCAGCAGTTGGGTGGGAGCGGGGGGGCGTAATGAGCAGTTCTTC
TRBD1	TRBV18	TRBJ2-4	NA	CASSRDRGGNIQYF	TGTGCCAGCTCTCGGGACAGGGGAGGGAACATTCAGTACTTC
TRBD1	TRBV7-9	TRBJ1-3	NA	CASSLGQGASGNTIYF	TGTGCCAGCAGCTTGGGACAGGGGGCTTCTGGAAACACCATATATTTT
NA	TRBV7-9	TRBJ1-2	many	CASSLDVLGSNYGYTF	TGTGCCAGCAGCTTAGATGTACTAGGGTCTAACTATGGCTACACCTTC
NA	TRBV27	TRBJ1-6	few	CASSLAGRSPLHF	TGTGCCAGCAGTTTAGCAGGGCGGTCACCCCTCCACTTT
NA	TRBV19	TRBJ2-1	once	CASSIASRSSYNEQFF	TGTGCCAGTAGTATAGCCTCCCGCAGCTCCTACAATGAGCAGTTCTTC
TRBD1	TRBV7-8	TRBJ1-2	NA	CASSPTEGTGRRGYTF	TGTGCCAGCAGCCCAACAGAGGGGACAGGTCGGAGGGGCTACACCTTC
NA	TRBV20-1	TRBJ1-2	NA	CSASRLGHLKDYGYTF	TGCAGTGCTAGTAGGTTGGGACACTTAAAGGACTATGGCTACACCTTC
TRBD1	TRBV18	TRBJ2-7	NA	CSAGQGYEQYF	TGTTCCGCGGGACAGGGGTACGAGCAGTACTTC
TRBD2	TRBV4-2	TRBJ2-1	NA	CASCAQLAGGLNEQFF	TGTGCCAGTTGTGCCCAGCTAGCGGGGGGGCTCAATGAGCAGTTCTTC
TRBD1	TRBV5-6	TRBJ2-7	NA	CASRWGQGAGEQYF	TGTGCCAGCAGATGGGGACAGGGGGCGGGAGAGCAGTACTTC